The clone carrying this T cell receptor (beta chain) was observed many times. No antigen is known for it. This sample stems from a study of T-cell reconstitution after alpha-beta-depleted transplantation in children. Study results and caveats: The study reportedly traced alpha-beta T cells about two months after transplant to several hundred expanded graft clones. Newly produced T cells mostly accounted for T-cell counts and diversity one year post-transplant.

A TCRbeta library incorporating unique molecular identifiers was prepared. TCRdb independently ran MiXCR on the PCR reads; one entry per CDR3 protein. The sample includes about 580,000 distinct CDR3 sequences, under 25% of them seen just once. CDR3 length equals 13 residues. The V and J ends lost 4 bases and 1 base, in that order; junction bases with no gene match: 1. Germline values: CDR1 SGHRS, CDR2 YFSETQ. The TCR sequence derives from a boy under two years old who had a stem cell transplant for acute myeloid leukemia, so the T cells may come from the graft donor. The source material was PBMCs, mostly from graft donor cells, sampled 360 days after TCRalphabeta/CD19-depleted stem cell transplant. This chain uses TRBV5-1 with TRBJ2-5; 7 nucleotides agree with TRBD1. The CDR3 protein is CASSTGVQETQYF. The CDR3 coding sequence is TGCGCCAGCAGCACAGGGGTCCAAGAGACCCAGTACTTC.